This is a list of T cell receptor beta chains from one sample in a study of T cells in Graves' hyperthyroidism and ophthalmopathy. MiXCR, run by TCRdb on the multiplex PCR reads, gives a single entry per CDR3 protein. The sample consists of roughly 740,000 distinct CDR3 sequences, around 15% of them appearing once. Sequenced input: blood. The source is a man aged 18 to 35 with Graves' hyperthyroidism. Both conserved end residues are part of each CDR3. The order of the fields is V gene, J gene, clone size, D gene, CDR3 protein, CDR3 DNA. The D gene is left open where the match is weak. Clone sizes are given selectively: once, few, many, or a class where the clone is expanded.

V gene: TRBV12-3/TRBV12-4; J gene: TRBJ1-1; clone size: many; D gene: NA; CDR3 protein: CASSPRVGGTEAFF; CDR3 DNA: TGTGCCAGCAGTCCTCGGGTGGGGGGCACTGAAGCTTTCTTT
V gene: TRBV28; J gene: TRBJ2-7; clone size: many; D gene: NA; CDR3 protein: CASSLPEGYEQYF; CDR3 DNA: TGTGCCAGCAGTTTACCCGAGGGGTACGAGCAGTACTTC
V gene: TRBV28; J gene: TRBJ2-1; clone size: NA; D gene: NA; CDR3 protein: CASSFGPSWGNEQFF; CDR3 DNA: TGTGCCAGCAGTTTTGGACCGAGCTGGGGAAATGAGCAGTTCTTC
V gene: TRBV30; J gene: TRBJ2-1; clone size: many; D gene: TRBD2; CDR3 protein: CAWNPGGLAGGNEQFF; CDR3 DNA: TGTGCCTGGAATCCCGGAGGGCTAGCGGGAGGCAATGAGCAGTTCTTC
V gene: TRBV20-1; J gene: TRBJ2-5; clone size: NA; D gene: TRBD2; CDR3 protein: CSARTGREDQETQYF; CDR3 DNA: TGCAGTGCTAGAACTGGCCGGGAGGATCAAGAGACCCAGTACTTC
V gene: TRBV7-2; J gene: TRBJ2-6; clone size: NA; D gene: NA; CDR3 protein: CASSLSVSYSGANVLTF; CDR3 DNA: TGTGCCAGCAGCTTATCTGTCAGCTACTCTGGGGCCAACGTCCTGACTTTC
V gene: TRBV5-1; J gene: TRBJ2-7; clone size: NA; D gene: NA; CDR3 protein: CASSLDGEGSTYEQYF; CDR3 DNA: TGCGCCAGCAGCTTGGATGGAGAGGGTTCTACCTACGAGCAGTACTTC
V gene: TRBV20-1; J gene: TRBJ1-5; clone size: many; D gene: TRBD1; CDR3 protein: CSALGQGRKPQHF; CDR3 DNA: TGCAGTGCCCTCGGACAGGGGAGGAAGCCCCAGCATTTT
V gene: TRBV18; J gene: TRBJ2-7; clone size: many; D gene: NA; CDR3 protein: CASSPRGPVSYEQYF; CDR3 DNA: TGTGCCAGCTCACCACGTGGACCTGTTTCCTACGAGCAGTACTTC
V gene: TRBV4-2; J gene: TRBJ2-7; clone size: NA; D gene: TRBD1; CDR3 protein: CASSPAEDRYEQYF; CDR3 DNA: TGTGCCAGCAGCCCTGCGGAGGACAGGTACGAGCAGTACTTC
V gene: TRBV3-1; J gene: TRBJ2-3; clone size: many; D gene: NA; CDR3 protein: CASSQEAVLTQYF; CDR3 DNA: TGTGCCAGCAGCCAAGAAGCGGTACTTACGCAGTATTTT
V gene: TRBV6-2/TRBV6-3; J gene: TRBJ2-3; clone size: many; D gene: TRBD1; CDR3 protein: CASREDRGYPDTQYF; CDR3 DNA: TGTGCCAGCAGAGAGGACAGGGGTTATCCAGATACGCAGTATTTT
V gene: TRBV5-1; J gene: TRBJ1-1; clone size: few; D gene: NA; CDR3 protein: CASSSWGGKTNTEAFF; CDR3 DNA: TGCGCCAGCAGCTCCTGGGGGGGTAAAACGAACACTGAAGCTTTCTTT
V gene: TRBV11-3; J gene: TRBJ1-2; clone size: few; D gene: NA; CDR3 protein: CASSLSPTDGYTF; CDR3 DNA: TGTGCCAGCAGCTTATCCCCTACAGATGGCTACACCTTC
V gene: TRBV28; J gene: TRBJ1-5; clone size: many; D gene: TRBD1; CDR3 protein: CASSYRTGTGDNQPQHF; CDR3 DNA: TGTGCCAGCAGTTACCGGACCGGGACAGGGGACAATCAGCCCCAGCATTTT
V gene: TRBV7-3; J gene: TRBJ2-2; clone size: few; D gene: NA; CDR3 protein: CASSSQLPSAGVYTGELFF; CDR3 DNA: TGTGCCAGCAGCTCCCAGTTGCCGTCGGCAGGGGTTTACACCGGGGAGCTGTTTTTT